The sequence of this TCR beta chain was determined in a study of cytomegalovirus exposure and HLA in healthy donors. Across the whole study: The approximately 120 validation repertoires, a later analysis reported, used the same platform as the approximately 700 first-cohort repertoires.

The CDR3 contains 14 residues. CDR1 and CDR2 from the germline V gene are KGHSH and LQKENI. Trimming removed 3 bases from V and 4 bases from J; junction bases left unmatched: 5. Produced via immunoSEQ multiplex PCR; TCRdb's table is partial and in-frame only. The sample lists some 350,000 clones, about 90% occurring once. Notes on the study in general: 164 TCR beta chains were listed as cytomegalovirus-associated. The classifier reportedly diagnosed cytomegalovirus status with high specificity and sensitivity.

Separation from the roughly 700-subject first cohort characterized the roughly 120-subject validation cohort, to which the donors belonged. About this clone itself: The antigen is undetermined.

Sequencing was done on a sample of PBMCs. This TCR derives from a woman between 25 and 40 years old in good health and CMV-seropositive. The V and J genes are TRBV18 and TRBJ2-7, with 8 bases that match TRBD1. The CDR3 spells CASSPDRGAYEQYF. CDR3 DNA sequence: TGTGCCAGCTCACCCGACAGGGGAGCTTACGAGCAGTACTTC.